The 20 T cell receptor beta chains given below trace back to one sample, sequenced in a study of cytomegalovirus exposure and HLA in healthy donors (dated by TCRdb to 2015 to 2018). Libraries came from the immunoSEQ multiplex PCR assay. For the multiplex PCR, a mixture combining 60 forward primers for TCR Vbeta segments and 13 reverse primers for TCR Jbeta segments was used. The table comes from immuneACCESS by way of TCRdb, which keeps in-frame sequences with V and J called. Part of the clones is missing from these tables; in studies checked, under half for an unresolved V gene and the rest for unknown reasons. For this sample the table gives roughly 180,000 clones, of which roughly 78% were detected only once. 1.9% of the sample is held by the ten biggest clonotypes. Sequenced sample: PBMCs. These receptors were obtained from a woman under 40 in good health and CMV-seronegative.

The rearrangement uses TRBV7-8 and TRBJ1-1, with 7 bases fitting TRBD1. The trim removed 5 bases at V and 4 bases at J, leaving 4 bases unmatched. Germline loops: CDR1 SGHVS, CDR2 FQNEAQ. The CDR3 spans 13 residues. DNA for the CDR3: TGTGCCAGCAGCCTACAGGGGAGCACTGAAGCTTTCTTT. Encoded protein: CASSLQGSTEAFF.

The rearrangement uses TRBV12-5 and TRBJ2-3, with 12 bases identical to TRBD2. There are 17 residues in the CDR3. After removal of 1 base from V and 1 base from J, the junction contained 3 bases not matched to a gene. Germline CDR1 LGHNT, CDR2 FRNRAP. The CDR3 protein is CASGLGTSGAGTDTQYF. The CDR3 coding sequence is TGTGCTAGTGGTTTGGGGACTAGCGGGGCAGGCACAGATACGCAGTATTTT.

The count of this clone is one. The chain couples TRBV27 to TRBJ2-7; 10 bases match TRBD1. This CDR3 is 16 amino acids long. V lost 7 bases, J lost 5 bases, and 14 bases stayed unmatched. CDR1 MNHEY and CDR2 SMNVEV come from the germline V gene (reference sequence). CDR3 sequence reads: CASTHLDRDRGNEQYF. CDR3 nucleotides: TGTGCCAGCACCCATCTCGACCGGGACAGGGGCAACGAGCAGTACTTC.

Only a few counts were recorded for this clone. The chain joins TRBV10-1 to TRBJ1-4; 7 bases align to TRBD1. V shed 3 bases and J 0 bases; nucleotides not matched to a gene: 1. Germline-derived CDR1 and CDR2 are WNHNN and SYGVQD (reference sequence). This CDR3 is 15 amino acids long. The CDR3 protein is CASSDGTATNEKLFF. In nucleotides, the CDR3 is TGCGCCAGCAGTGACGGGACAGCAACTAATGAAAAACTGTTTTTT.

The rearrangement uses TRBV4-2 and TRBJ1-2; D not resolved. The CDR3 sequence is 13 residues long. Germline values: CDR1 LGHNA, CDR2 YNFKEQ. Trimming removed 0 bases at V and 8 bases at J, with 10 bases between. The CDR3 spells CASSQDNAGGYTF. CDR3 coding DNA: TGTGCCAGCAGCCAAGATAATGCGGGGGGCTACACCTTC.

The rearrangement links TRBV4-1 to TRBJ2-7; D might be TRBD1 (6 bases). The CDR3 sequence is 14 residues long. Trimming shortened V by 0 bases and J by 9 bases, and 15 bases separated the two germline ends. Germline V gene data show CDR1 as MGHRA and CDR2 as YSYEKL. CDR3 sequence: CASSQDLADSLQYF. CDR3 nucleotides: TGCGCCAGCAGCCAAGATCTCGCGGACAGTTTGCAGTACTTC.

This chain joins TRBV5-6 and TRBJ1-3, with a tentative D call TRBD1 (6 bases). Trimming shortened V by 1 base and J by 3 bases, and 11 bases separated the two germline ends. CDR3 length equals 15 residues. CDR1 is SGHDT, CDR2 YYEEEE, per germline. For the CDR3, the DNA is TGTGCCAGCAGCTTGTTGACAGGAGGTGGAAACACCATATATTTT. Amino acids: CASSLLTGGGNTIYF.

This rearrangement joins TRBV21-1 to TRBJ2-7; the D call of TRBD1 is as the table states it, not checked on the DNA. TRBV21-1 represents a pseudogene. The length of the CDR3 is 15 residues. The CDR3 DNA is TGTGCCAGCAGCAAAAGGGGCGTAGCTTCCTACGAGCAGTACTTC. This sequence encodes CASSKRGVASYEQYF.

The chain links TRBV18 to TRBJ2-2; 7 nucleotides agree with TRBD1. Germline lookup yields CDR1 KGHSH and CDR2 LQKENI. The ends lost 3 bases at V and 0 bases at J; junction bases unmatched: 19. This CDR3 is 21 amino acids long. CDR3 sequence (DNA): TGTGCCAGCTCACCGTATCTAACAGGGGCGTCACTAAACTCGAACACCGGGGAGCTGTTTTTT. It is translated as CASSPYLTGASLNSNTGELFF.

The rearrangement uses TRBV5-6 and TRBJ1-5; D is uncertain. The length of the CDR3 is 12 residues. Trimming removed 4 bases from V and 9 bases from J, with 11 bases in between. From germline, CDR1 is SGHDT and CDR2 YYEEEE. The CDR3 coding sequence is TGTGCCAGCAGCCCGGGGTCGGGGCCCCAGCATTTT. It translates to CASSPGSGPQHF.

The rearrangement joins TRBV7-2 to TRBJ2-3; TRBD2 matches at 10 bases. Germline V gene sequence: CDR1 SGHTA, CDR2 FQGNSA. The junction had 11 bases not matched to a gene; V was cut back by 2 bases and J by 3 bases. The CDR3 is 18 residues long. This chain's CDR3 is CASSLSRLAGVTTDTQYF. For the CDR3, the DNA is TGTGCCAGCAGCTTATCCCGCCTAGCGGGGGTCACGACAGATACGCAGTATTTT.

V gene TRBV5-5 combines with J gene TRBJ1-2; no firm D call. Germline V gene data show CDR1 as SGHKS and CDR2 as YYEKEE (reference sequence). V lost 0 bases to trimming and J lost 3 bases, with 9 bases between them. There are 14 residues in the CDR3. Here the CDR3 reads CASSLAGNDYGYTF. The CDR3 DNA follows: TGTGCCAGCAGCTTGGCCGGGAACGACTATGGCTACACCTTC.

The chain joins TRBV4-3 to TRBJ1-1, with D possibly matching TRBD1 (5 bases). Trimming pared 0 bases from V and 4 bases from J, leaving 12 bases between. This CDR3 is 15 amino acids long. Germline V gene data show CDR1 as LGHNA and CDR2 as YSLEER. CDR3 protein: CASSQDKGFGTEAFF. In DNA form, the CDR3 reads TGCGCCAGCAGCCAAGATAAGGGGTTCGGCACTGAAGCTTTCTTT.

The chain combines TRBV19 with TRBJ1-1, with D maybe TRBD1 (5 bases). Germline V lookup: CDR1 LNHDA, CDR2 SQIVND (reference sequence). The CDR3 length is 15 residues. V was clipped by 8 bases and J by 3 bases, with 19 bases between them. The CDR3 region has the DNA TGTGCCAGTGGACAAGGGAGGCGCGCGGACACTGAAGCTTTCTTT. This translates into CASGQGRRADTEAFF.

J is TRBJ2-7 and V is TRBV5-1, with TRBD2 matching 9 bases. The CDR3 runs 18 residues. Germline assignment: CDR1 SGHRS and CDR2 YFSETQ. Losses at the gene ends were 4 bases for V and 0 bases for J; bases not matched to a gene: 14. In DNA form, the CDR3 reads TGCGCCAGCAGCCCCGGTGGTAGCGGGGGTACCGACTCCTACGAGCAGTACTTC. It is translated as CASSPGGSGGTDSYEQYF.

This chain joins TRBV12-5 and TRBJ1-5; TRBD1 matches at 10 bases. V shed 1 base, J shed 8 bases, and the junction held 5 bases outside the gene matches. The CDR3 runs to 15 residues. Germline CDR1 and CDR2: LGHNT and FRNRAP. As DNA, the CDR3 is TGTGCTAGTGGTTTGGGGTGGGACAGGGGTAAGCCCCAGCATTTT. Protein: CASGLGWDRGKPQHF. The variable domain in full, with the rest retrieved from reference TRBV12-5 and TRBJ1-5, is DARVTQTPRHKVTEMGQEVTMRCQPILGHNTVFWYRQTMMQGLELLAYFRNRAPLDDSGMPKDRFSAEMPDATLATLKIQPSEPRDSAVYFCASGLGWDRGKPQHFGDGTRLSIL.

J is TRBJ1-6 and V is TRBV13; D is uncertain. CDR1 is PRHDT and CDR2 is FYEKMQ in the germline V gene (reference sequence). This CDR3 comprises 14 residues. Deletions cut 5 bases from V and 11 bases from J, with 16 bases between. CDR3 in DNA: TGTGCCAGCAGCCAAGGCCGGGGAAGGACACCCCTCCACTTT. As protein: CASSQGRGRTPLHF.

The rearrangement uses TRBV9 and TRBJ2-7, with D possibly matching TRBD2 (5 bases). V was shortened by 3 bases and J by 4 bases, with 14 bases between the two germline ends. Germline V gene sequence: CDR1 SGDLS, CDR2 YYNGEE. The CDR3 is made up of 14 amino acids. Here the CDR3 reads CASSAQLGPYEQYF. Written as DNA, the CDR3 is TGTGCCAGCAGCGCGCAACTAGGGCCGTACGAGCAGTACTTC.

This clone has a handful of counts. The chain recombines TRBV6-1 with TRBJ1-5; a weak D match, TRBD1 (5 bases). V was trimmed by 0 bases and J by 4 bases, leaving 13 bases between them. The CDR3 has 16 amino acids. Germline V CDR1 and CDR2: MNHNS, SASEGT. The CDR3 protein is CASSEARRTRNQPQHF. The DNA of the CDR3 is TGTGCCAGCAGTGAAGCGAGACGGACAAGAAATCAGCCCCAGCATTTT.

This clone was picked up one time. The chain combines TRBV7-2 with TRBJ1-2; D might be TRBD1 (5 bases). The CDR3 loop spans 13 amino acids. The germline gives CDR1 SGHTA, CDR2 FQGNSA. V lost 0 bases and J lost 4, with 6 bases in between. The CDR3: CASSLAGRYGYTF. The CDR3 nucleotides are TGTGCCAGCAGCTTAGCGGGGCGCTATGGCTACACCTTC.